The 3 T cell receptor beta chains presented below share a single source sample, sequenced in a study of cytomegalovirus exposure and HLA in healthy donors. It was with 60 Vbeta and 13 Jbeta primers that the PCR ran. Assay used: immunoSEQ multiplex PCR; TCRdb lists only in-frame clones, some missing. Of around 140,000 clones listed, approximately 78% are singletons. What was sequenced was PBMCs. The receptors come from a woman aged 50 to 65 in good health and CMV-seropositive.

The DNA for the CDR3 is TGTGCCAGCAGCTTGGCGGGAGGGTGGGATGAGCAGTTCTTC. It codes for CASSLAGGWDEQFF. This chain uses TRBV5-4 with TRBJ2-1; TRBD2 matches at 8 bases. The V segment lost 0 bases and the J segment 8 bases; nucleotides outside the gene matches: 4. Looked up from germline, CDR1 is SGHNT and CDR2 is YYREEE (reference sequence). There are 14 residues in the CDR3. Combining the CDR3 with reference TRBV5-4 and TRBJ2-1 gives the whole variable domain ETGVTQSPTHLIKTRGQQVTLRCSSQSGHNTVSWYQQALGQGPQFIFQYYREEENGRGNFPPRFSGLQFPNYSSELNVNALELDDSALYLCASSLAGGWDEQFFGPGTRLTVL.

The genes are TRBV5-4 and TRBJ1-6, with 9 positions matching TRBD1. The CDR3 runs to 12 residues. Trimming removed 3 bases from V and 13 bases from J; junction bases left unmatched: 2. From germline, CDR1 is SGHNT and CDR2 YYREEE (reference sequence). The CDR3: CASSWTGAPLHF. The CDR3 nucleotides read TGTGCCAGCAGCTGGACAGGGGCCCCCCTCCACTTT.

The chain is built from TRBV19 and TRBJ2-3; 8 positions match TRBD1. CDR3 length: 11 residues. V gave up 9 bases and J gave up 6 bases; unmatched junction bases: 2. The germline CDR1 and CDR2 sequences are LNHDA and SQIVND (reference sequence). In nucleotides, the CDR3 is TGTGCCAGCAGACAGGGGGATACGCAGTATTTT. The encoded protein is CASRQGDTQYF.